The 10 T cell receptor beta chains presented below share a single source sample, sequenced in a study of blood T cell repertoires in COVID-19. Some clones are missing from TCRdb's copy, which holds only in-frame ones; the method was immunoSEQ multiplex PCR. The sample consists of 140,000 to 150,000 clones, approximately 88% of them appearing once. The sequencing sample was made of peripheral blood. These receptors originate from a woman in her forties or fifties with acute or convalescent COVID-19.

CDR3 sequence: CASSSGQGKWTEAFF. CDR3 nucleotide sequence: TGTGCCAGCAGTTCCGGACAGGGTAAGTGGACTGAAGCTTTCTTT. The V and J genes are TRBV28 and TRBJ1-1; 8 bases are shared with TRBD1. CDR1 is MDHEN and CDR2 is SYDVKM in the germline V gene. Trimming took 4 bases from V and 5 from J; bases not matched to a gene: 9. CDR3 length: 15 residues.

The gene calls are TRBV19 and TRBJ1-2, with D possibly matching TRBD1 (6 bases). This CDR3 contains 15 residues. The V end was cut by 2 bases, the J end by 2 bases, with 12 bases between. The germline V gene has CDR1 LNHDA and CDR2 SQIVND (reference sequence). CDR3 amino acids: CASSIKTGPNYGYTF. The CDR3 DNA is TGTGCCAGTAGTATAAAGACAGGTCCGAACTATGGCTACACCTTC.

The CDR3 sequence: CAISLRGAGGYGYTF. CDR3 DNA: TGTGCCATCAGCCTCCGAGGCGCGGGTGGATATGGCTACACCTTC. The V and J genes are TRBV10-3 and TRBJ1-2, with D unresolved. The CDR3 is 15 amino acids. CDR1 ENHRY and CDR2 SYGVKD come from the germline V gene. Deletions cut 6 bases from V and 5 bases from J, with 19 bases between.

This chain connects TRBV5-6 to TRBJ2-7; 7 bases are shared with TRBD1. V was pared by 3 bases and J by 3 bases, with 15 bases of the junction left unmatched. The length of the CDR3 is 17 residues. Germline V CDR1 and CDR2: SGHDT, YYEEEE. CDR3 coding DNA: TGTGCCAGCAGCTACAGGGGAACCGCGATAAAATTCTACGAGCAGTACTTC. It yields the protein CASSYRGTAIKFYEQYF.

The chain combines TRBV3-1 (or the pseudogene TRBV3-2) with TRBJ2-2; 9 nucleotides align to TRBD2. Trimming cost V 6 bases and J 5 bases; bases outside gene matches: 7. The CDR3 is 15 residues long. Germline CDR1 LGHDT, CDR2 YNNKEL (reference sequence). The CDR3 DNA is TGTGCCAGCAGATTAGCGGGAGTATTAACCGGGGAGCTGTTTTTT. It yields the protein CASRLAGVLTGELFF.

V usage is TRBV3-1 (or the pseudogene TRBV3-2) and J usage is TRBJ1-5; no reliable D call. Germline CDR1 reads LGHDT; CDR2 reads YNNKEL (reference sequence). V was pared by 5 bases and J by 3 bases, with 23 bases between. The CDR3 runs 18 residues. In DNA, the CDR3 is TGTGCCAGCAGCAGCCCCCACTCGAAGGAAGCGTTCAATCAGCCCCAGCATTTT. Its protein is CASSSPHSKEAFNQPQHF.

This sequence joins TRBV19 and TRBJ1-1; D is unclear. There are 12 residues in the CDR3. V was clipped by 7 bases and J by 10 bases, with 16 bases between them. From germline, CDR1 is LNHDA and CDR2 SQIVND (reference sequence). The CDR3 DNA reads TGTGCCAGTACCCGGGATGGCCGGGGAGCTTTCTTT. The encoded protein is CASTRDGRGAFF.

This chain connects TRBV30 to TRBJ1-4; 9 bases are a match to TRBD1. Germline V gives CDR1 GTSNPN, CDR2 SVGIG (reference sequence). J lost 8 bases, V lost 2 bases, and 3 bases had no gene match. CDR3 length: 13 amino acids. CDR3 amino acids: CAWSIGQGEKLFF. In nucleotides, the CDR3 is TGTGCCTGGAGTATCGGACAGGGGGAAAAACTGTTTTTT. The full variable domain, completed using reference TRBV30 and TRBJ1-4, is SQTIHQWPATLVQPVGSPLSLECTVEGTSNPNLYWYRQAAGRGLQLLFYSVGIGQISSEVPQNLSASRPQDRQFILSSKKLLLSDSGFYLCAWSIGQGEKLFFGSGTQLSVL.

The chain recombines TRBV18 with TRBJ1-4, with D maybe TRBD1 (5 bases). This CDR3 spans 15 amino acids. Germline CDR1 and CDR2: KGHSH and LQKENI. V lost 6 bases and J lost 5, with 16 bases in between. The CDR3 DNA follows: TGTGCCAGCTCCCCCTGGGGGGACGAAAATGAAAAACTGTTTTTT. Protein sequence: CASSPWGDENEKLFF.

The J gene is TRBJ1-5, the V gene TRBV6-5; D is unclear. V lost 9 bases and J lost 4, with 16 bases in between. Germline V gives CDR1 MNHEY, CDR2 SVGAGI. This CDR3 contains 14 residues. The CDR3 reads CASGTGLNNQPQHF. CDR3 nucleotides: TGTGCCAGTGGCACGGGTTTAAATAATCAGCCCCAGCATTTT.